The text below deals with one T cell receptor (beta chain). These data come from a study of cytomegalovirus exposure and HLA in healthy donors. The PCR contained 60 Vbeta and 13 Jbeta primers. In the source study's methods: An analysis that came later counted tens of millions of unique TCR beta chains, some 11 million shared. Using immunoSEQ multiplex PCR, the repertoire was profiled, and TCRdb retains in-frame clones only, with some absent. D and trimming come from the DNA, and the V and J calls and clone size come from that table. The sample has about 140,000 clones; approximately 84% are singletons. The clonotype was recovered from a man aged 25-45 years in good health and CMV-seropositive. The specimen sequenced was PBMCs.

The CDR3 loop is CASSVSGGVGGQETQYF. In DNA, the CDR3 is TGTGCCAGCAGCGTTTCAGGTGGGGTAGGCGGGCAAGAGACCCAGTACTTC. The chain carries TRBV9 and TRBJ2-5; weak D call: TRBD2 (5 bases). V shed 2 bases and J shed 2 bases, with 19 bases lying between them. The CDR3 has 17 residues. Germline V gene sequence: CDR1 SGDLS, CDR2 YYNGEE. The full variable domain, completed using reference TRBV9 and TRBJ2-5, is DSGVTQTPKHLITATGQRVTLRCSPRSGDLSVYWYQQSLDQGLQFLIQYYNGEERAKGNILERFSAQQFPDLHSELNLSSLELGDSALYFCASSVSGGVGGQETQYFGPGTRLLVL.